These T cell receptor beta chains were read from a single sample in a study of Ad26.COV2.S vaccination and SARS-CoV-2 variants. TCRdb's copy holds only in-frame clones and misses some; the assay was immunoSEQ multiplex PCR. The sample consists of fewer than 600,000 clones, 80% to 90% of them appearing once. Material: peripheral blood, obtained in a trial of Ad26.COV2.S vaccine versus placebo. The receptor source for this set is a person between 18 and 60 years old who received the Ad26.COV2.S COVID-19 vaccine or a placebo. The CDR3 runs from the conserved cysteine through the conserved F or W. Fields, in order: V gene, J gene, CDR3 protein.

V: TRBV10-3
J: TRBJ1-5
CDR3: CAISESFGNSNQPQHF

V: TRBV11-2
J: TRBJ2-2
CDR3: CASSLVAGPGTGELFF

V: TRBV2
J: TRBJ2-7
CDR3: CASRRTPGAYEQYF

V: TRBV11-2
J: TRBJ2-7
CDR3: CASSFGGTYEQYF

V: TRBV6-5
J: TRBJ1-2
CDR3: CASREDTYGYTF

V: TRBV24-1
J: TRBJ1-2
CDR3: CATIPFGWINYGYTF

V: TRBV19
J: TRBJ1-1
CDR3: CASSDRQGTGTEAFF

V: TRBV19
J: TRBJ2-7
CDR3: CASSMRGLSHEQYF

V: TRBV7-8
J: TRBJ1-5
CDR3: CASSWGQGGQPQHF

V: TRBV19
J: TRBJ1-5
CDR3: CASSSQGPKSNQPQHF

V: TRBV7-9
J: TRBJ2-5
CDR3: CASSLDPTQETQYF

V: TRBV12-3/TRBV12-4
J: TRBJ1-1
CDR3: CASSLLENTEAFF

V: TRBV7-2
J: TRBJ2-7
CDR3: CASSYGRSSYEQYF

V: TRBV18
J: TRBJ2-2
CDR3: CASSPRGQGGSGELFF

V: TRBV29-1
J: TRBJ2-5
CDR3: CSVEDRQGSRETQYF

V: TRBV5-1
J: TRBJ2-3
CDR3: CASSLDRGTDTQYF

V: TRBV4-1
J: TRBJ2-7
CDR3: CASSQVARSYEQYF

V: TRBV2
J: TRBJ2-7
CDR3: CASGRGQGYEQYF

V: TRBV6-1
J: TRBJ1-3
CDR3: CASSVAQSSGNTIYF